This record concerns one T cell receptor beta chain sequence. Antigen specificity is unknown. These data come from a study of cytomegalovirus exposure and HLA in healthy donors. The overall study: A previous analysis identified approximately 120 million unique TCR beta sequences derived from 180 million or so T cells. Study-level findings and limits: Analysis was performed later, and it showed HLA-associated TCR beta chains to be more clonally expanded than equally common others. What a later analysis reportedly showed was that an Asian-associated ancestry cluster had fewer N-insertions than the roughly 700-donor mean. A later analysis linked a missense variant in DCLRE1C to the trimming of TCR beta V and J genes.

Vbeta (60) and Jbeta (13) primers were used in the PCR. Using immunoSEQ multiplex PCR, the repertoire was profiled, and TCRdb retains in-frame clones only, with some absent. The table lists 110,000 or so clones, approximately 69% of them singletons. The sequencing sample was made of PBMCs. This receptor was taken from a woman between 40 and 50 years old in good health and CMV-seropositive.

The CDR3 region is CASSSQDSLNTEAFF. The CDR3 DNA is TGCGCCAGCAGCTCACAGGACAGTTTGAACACTGAAGCTTTCTTT. The chain joins TRBV5-1 to TRBJ1-1, with D possibly TRBD1 on 6 matching bases. Germline assignment: CDR1 SGHRS and CDR2 YFSETQ. V was cut by 3 bases and J by 0 bases, with 12 bases left in between. This CDR3 comprises 15 residues.